These T cell receptor beta chains were read from a single sample in a study of regulatory T cells in long-lasting Graves disease. A single record per CDR3 protein comes from TCRdb applying MiXCR to the multiplex PCR reads. The table records about half a million distinct CDR3 sequences, about 11% of them present only once. The data also belong to a second study, concerning T cells in Graves' hyperthyroidism and ophthalmopathy.

Sequenced material: peripheral blood mononuclear cells (PBMCs), taken at new diagnosis, from a patient treated with antithyroid drugs. These receptors all stem from a woman under 40 with Graves disease. The CDR3 runs from the conserved cysteine through the conserved F or W. D genes are given only for firm matches. The size entry is marked missing in some rows and otherwise reads once, few, many or a size class.

TRBJ1-6 | - | 15 | TRBV10-2 | many | TGCGCCAGCAGTGAACCGCTTGTGAATAATTCACCCCTCCACTTT | CASSEPLVNNSPLHF
TRBJ2-2 | - | 18 | TRBV7-8 | many | TGTGCCAGCAGCTCGAGTTCGATCGTCAGTTCGAACACCGGGGAGCTGTTTTTT | CASSSSSIVSSNTGELFF
TRBJ2-4 | - | 13 | TRBV11-2 | many | TGTGCCAGCAGCTTAGCAGGGGAGGACATTCAGTACTTC | CASSLAGEDIQYF
TRBJ1-1 | TRBD1 | 15 | TRBV28 | few | TGTGCCAGCAGCTCCCCGACAGGGGAGAACACTGAAGCTTTCTTT | CASSSPTGENTEAFF
TRBJ2-7 | - | 14 | TRBV14 | - | TGTGCCAGCAGCCAATGGCGGACAGCCTACGAGCAGTACTTC | CASSQWRTAYEQYF
TRBJ1-4 | TRBD1 | 16 | TRBV18 | - | TGTGCCAGCTCTCCGTTTGACAGGGGCGATAATGAAAAACTGTTTTTT | CASSPFDRGDNEKLFF
TRBJ1-3 | - | 16 | TRBV11-2 | - | TGTGCCAGCAGCTTAGATCTTAGAAGCGGAGGAAACACCATATATTTT | CASSLDLRSGGNTIYF
TRBJ1-1 | TRBD1 | 14 | TRBV20-1 | - | TGCAGTGCTAGAGACCACAGGGGGGGCACTGAAGCTTTCTTT | CSARDHRGGTEAFF
TRBJ1-4 | - | 13 | TRBV19 | few | TGTGCCAGTAGTATTAGAGGAGGGGAAAAACTGTTTTTT | CASSIRGGEKLFF
TRBJ2-3 | - | 14 | TRBV5-5 | many | TGTGCCAGTAACAGGGTCGACTTCACAGATACGCAGTATTTT | CASNRVDFTDTQYF
TRBJ1-1 | - | 17 | TRBV11-2 | many | TGTGCCAGCAGCTTAGAAGCAGGGAGGGGGACGAACACTGAAGCTTTCTTT | CASSLEAGRGTNTEAFF
TRBJ2-7 | TRBD1 | 14 | TRBV7-3 | many | TGTGCCAGCAGCTTGGGACAGGGACACTACGAGCAGTACTTC | CASSLGQGHYEQYF
TRBJ1-1 | - | 14 | TRBV28 | many | TGTGCCAGCAGTATCTGGGCGGAGGGCACTGAAGCTTTCTTT | CASSIWAEGTEAFF
TRBJ2-7 | - | 15 | TRBV5-6 | few | TGTGCCAGCAGCTTGGCTTGGGGGTCGGGCTACGAGCAGTACTTC | CASSLAWGSGYEQYF
TRBJ2-1 | TRBD2 | 14 | TRBV5-1 | few | TGCGCCAGTGCGGGACTAGGGCGTCAGGGTGAGCAGTTCTTC | CASAGLGRQGEQFF
TRBJ1-6 | - | 13 | TRBV20-1 | many | TGCAGTGCCCGGAGACATCAAACTTCACCCCTCCACTTT | CSARRHQTSPLHF
TRBJ2-7 | - | 16 | TRBV14 | many | TGTGCCAGCAGCCAGGACTTTGCGACGATCTCCTACGAGCAGTACTTC | CASSQDFATISYEQYF
TRBJ1-2 | TRBD1 | 13 | TRBV30 | many | TGTGCCTGGAGTGTCCAGGGGGCGAAGGGCTACACCTTC | CAWSVQGAKGYTF
TRBJ2-1 | TRBD2 | 14 | TRBV20-1 | many | TGCAGTGCTACACTAGCGGGAGGGCGGAATGAGCAGTTCTTC | CSATLAGGRNEQFF
TRBJ2-5 | - | 14 | TRBV7-2 | - | TGTGCCAGCAGCGATTACAGGCGGCAAGAGACCCAGTACTTC | CASSDYRRQETQYF
TRBJ2-4 | TRBD1 | 13 | TRBV30 | few | TGTGCCTGGAGGGGGACAGGGAAAAACATTCAGTACTTC | CAWRGTGKNIQYF
TRBJ1-4 | TRBD1 | 12 | TRBV11-3 | many | TGTGCCAGCAGCCCAGACAGGGAGTACGTGTTTTTT | CASSPDREYVFF
TRBJ2-7 | - | 14 | TRBV4-3 | many | TGCGCCAGCAGCCGCGGGACAGAGGGCTACGAGCAGTACTTC | CASSRGTEGYEQYF
TRBJ2-3 | - | 14 | TRBV12-3/TRBV12-4 | many | TGTGCCAGCACCCTTAGGGGGGTGACAGATACGCAGTATTTT | CASTLRGVTDTQYF
TRBJ2-7 | TRBD2 | 17 | TRBV27 | many | TGTGCCAGCAGTTTAATAGCGGGAGGAACGAACCCCTACGAGCAGTACTTC | CASSLIAGGTNPYEQYF
TRBJ1-2 | - | 13 | TRBV7-9 | many | TGTGCCAGCAGCTCCGGGGGGGCCAGAGGCTACACCTTC | CASSSGGARGYTF
TRBJ2-7 | - | 13 | TRBV28 | many | TGTGCCAGCACCTTGGAGGGAAACTACGAGCAGTACTTC | CASTLEGNYEQYF
TRBJ1-1 | TRBD1 | 16 | TRBV10-3 | many | TGTGCCATCAGTGAGGGCCCCGGGACAGGGGGGCCTGAAGCTTTCTTT | CAISEGPGTGGPEAFF
TRBJ2-7 | TRBD2 | 20 | TRBV27 | - | TGTGCCAGCAGTTTATCCCAAGGCTACGCCGGGACTAGCGGTAACTACGAGCAGTACTTC | CASSLSQGYAGTSGNYEQYF
TRBJ1-5 | - | 16 | TRBV7-2 | few | TGTGCCAGCAGCTTAGTGTCAACCTTTAGCAATCAGCCCCAGCATTTT | CASSLVSTFSNQPQHF
TRBJ1-1 | - | 14 | TRBV18 | many | TGTGCCAGCTCTCCGGACGAGGGAGGGACTGAAGCTTTCTTT | CASSPDEGGTEAFF
TRBJ1-6 | TRBD1 | 14 | TRBV2 | many | TGTGCCAGCAGTACGACAGGGGAGGGGTCACCCCTCCACTTT | CASSTTGEGSPLHF
TRBJ1-1 | TRBD1 | 15 | TRBV12-3/TRBV12-4 | many | TGTGCCAGCAGTTCGCAGACAGGGATGAACACTGAAGCTTTCTTT | CASSSQTGMNTEAFF
TRBJ1-1 | - | 17 | TRBV20-1 | few | TGCAGTGCTAGAGGTTGGGTAAAGGGGCTCCCGGGGACTGAAGCTTTCTTT | CSARGWVKGLPGTEAFF
TRBJ1-5 | - | 14 | TRBV28 | many | TGTGCCAGCAGTGTGGGTCCGGAGAATCAGCCCCAGCATTTT | CASSVGPENQPQHF
TRBJ2-7 | - | 15 | TRBV2 | few | TGTGCCAGCAGTGAAGGTCACAGGGCCACCTACGAGCAGTACTTC | CASSEGHRATYEQYF
TRBJ2-3 | - | 14 | TRBV13 | - | TGTGCCAGCAGCTTATTAGGGGCCATAGATACGCAGTATTTT | CASSLLGAIDTQYF
TRBJ2-3 | - | 15 | TRBV9 | once | TGTGCCAGCAGCGTAGTTCACTTTCCATCAGATACGCAGTATTTT | CASSVVHFPSDTQYF
TRBJ2-7 | TRBD1 | 14 | TRBV20-1 | - | TGCAGTGCTCCCTCCGGACAGGACTTTTACGAGCAGTACTTC | CSAPSGQDFYEQYF
TRBJ2-4 | - | 14 | TRBV10-3 | - | TGTGCCAGCGCGGACAACTGGGCGGTTAACATTCAGTACTTC | CASADNWAVNIQYF
TRBJ2-3 | - | 15 | TRBV7-9 | many | TGTGCCAGCAGCACCCAGGGTGGGGGCACAGATACGCAGTATTTT | CASSTQGGGTDTQYF